The next 31 T cell receptor beta chains were all read from a single sample in a study of cytomegalovirus exposure and HLA in healthy donors. The PCR was carried out with 60 Vbeta primers and 13 Jbeta primers. Generated by immunoSEQ multiplex PCR, the TCRdb table keeps only in-frame clones and is missing some. The sample shows 95,000 to 100,000 clones, around 76% of them seen only once. The sample was PBMCs. These TCRs come from a man aged 40-55 years in good health and CMV-seropositive.

The rearrangement links TRBV11-2 to TRBJ2-7, with 12 bases lining up with TRBD1. Per germline, CDR1 SGHAT and CDR2 FQNNGV. CDR3 length: 18 amino acids. The trim removed 5 bases at V and 3 bases at J, leaving 14 bases unmatched. The CDR3: CASSPLSRGQGANYEQYF. For the CDR3, the DNA is TGTGCCAGCAGCCCATTATCAAGGGGACAGGGGGCGAACTACGAGCAGTACTTC.

The gene calls are TRBV28 and TRBJ2-2, with 7 bases aligning to TRBD1. The CDR3 consists of 12 residues. The V gene end was trimmed by 11 bases and the J gene end by 0 bases; junction bases not matched to a gene: 0. Germline assignment: CDR1 MDHEN and CDR2 SYDVKM. Here the CDR3 reads CAGTANTGELFF. CDR3 coding DNA: TGTGCCGGGACAGCGAACACCGGGGAGCTGTTTTTT.

This clone was seen a few times. The rearrangement links TRBV4-2 to TRBJ2-5; the match to TRBD1 covers 7 bases. Looked up from germline, CDR1 is LGHNA and CDR2 is YNFKEQ. The CDR3 runs 15 residues. V lost 0 bases to trimming and J lost 5 bases; unmatched junction nucleotides: 6. Here the CDR3 DNA reads TGTGCCAGCAGCCAAGATTACAGGGGTGGGGAGACCCAGTACTTC. Protein sequence: CASSQDYRGGETQYF.

The CDR3 loop is CASSPTGQGAQPQHF. In DNA form, the CDR3 reads TGTGCCAGCTCACCAACCGGACAGGGGGCTCAGCCCCAGCATTTT. The rearrangement uses TRBV18 and TRBJ1-5, with 11 bases matching TRBD1. The V segment lost 2 bases and the J segment 6 bases; nucleotides outside the gene matches: 3. The CDR3 spans 15 residues. Germline V CDR1 and CDR2: KGHSH, LQKENI.

The chain recombines TRBV6-6 with TRBJ1-5, with D tentatively TRBD1 (6 bases). The V end was cut by 6 bases, the J end by 7 bases, with 22 bases between. The CDR3 contains 16 residues. Germline CDR1 is MNHNY and CDR2 is SVGAGI (reference sequence). The CDR3 sequence is CASSRRSPGQGQPQHF. DNA of the CDR3: TGTGCCAGCAGCCGCCGTTCCCCGGGACAAGGACAGCCCCAGCATTTT.

Only one count was recorded for this clone. This rearrangement joins TRBV2 to TRBJ2-1, with D unresolved. The V gene lost 3 bases and the J gene lost 7 bases, with 4 bases spanning the gap. The CDR3 loop spans 11 amino acids. Germline V gene lookup returns CDR1 SNHLY and CDR2 FYNNEI. As DNA, the CDR3 is TGTGCCAGCAGTGACAGGAATGAGCAGTTCTTC. This gives the protein CASSDRNEQFF.

J is TRBJ2-7 and V is TRBV5-1, with 9 bases fitting TRBD1. Trimming at V came to 2 bases and at J to 6 bases, leaving 9 bases not matched to a gene. The CDR3 loop spans 15 amino acids. Germline V CDR1 and CDR2: SGHRS, YFSETQ. This CDR3 reads CASSFKGQGSAEQYF. CDR3 DNA sequence: TGCGCCAGCAGCTTCAAGGGACAGGGCTCTGCCGAGCAGTACTTC.

The table lists this clone with a count of one. This chain's CDR3 is CATSRRLSYEQYF. The CDR3 nucleotides read TGTGCCACCAGCCGCCGACTCTCCTACGAGCAGTACTTC. The chain joins TRBV15 to TRBJ2-7; D call uncertain. Germline V CDR1 and CDR2: LNHNV, YYDKDF (reference sequence). This CDR3 is 13 amino acids long. Between the trimmed V and J ends, which lost 5 bases and 0 bases, there was a span of 8 bases.

This chain joins TRBV18 and TRBJ2-7, with TRBD2 as a possible D gene (5 bases). Per the germline V gene, CDR1 is KGHSH and CDR2 is LQKENI. There are 14 residues in the CDR3. V was cut by 6 bases and J by 1 base, with 13 bases left in between. The CDR3 spells CASSSEGGSYEQYF. DNA for the CDR3: TGTGCCAGCTCCAGCGAGGGCGGTTCCTACGAGCAGTACTTC.

This chain connects TRBV4-3 to TRBJ2-2; TRBD1 matches at 10 bases. Germline V lookup: CDR1 LGHNA, CDR2 YSLEER. This CDR3 spans 15 amino acids. Unmatched junction bases numbered 4, after V lost 5 bases and J lost 4 bases. DNA of the CDR3: TGCGCCAGCAGCAGGGGGACAGGGGTCACCGGGGAGCTGTTTTTT. Translation: CASSRGTGVTGELFF.

V and J are TRBV10-3 and TRBJ2-5, with no clear D. The better agreement between TRBJ2-7 and the DNA end casts doubt on the J call. Germline V gene lookup returns CDR1 ENHRY and CDR2 SYGVKD. The CDR3 has 13 residues. This chain's CDR3 is CAISESPAREQYF. The DNA for the CDR3 is TGTGCCATCAGTGAGTCGCCCGCCCGCGAGCAGTACTTC.

This clone has more than one count but fewer than ten. The V and J genes are TRBV4-1 and TRBJ2-3, with TRBD1 as a possible D gene (6 bases). The CDR3 consists of 12 residues. Trimming pared 0 bases from V and 9 bases from J, leaving 7 bases between. Germline CDR1 and CDR2: MGHRA and YSYEKL. The CDR3 DNA is TGCGCCAGCAGCCAAGAGGACAGAACGCAGTATTTT. Translating it yields CASSQEDRTQYF.

This clone was picked up a small number of times. The chain links TRBV18 to TRBJ1-6; TRBD1 is a possible D gene (6 bases). The germline CDR1 and CDR2 sequences are KGHSH and LQKENI. The CDR3 sequence is 16 residues long. Between the trimmed V and J ends, which lost 2 bases and 8 bases, there was a span of 16 bases. The CDR3 DNA follows: TGTGCCAGCTCACCAAGGACAGCCCGAGGGGATTCACCCCTCCACTTT. The encoded protein is CASSPRTARGDSPLHF.

J is TRBJ2-1 and V is TRBV12-5, with 14 bases lining up with TRBD2. The germline gives CDR1 LGHNT, CDR2 FRNRAP. Trimming at V came to 7 bases and at J to 3 bases, leaving 5 bases not matched to a gene. The CDR3 runs 16 residues. The CDR3 region is CASVLTSGGVYNEQFF. As DNA, the CDR3 is TGTGCTAGTGTACTGACTAGCGGGGGGGTCTACAATGAGCAGTTCTTC.

This clone was counted only a few times. The chain is built from TRBV4-3 and TRBJ2-7; 8 nucleotides match TRBD1. The germline CDR1 and CDR2 sequences are LGHNA and YSLEER. The junction had 11 bases not matched to a gene; V was cut back by 4 bases and J by 3 bases. This CDR3 spans 16 amino acids. For the CDR3, the DNA is TGCGCCAGCAGCCCGGGCGCGCAGGGGGCGAGCTACGAGCAGTACTTC. It specifies CASSPGAQGASYEQYF.

CDR3 amino acids: CATSRDAGLGYGYTF. DNA for the CDR3: TGTGCCACCAGCAGAGATGCGGGCCTTGGCTATGGCTACACCTTC. The rearrangement links TRBV15 to TRBJ1-2, with no clear D. The CDR3 has 15 residues. Per germline, CDR1 LNHNV and CDR2 YYDKDF (reference sequence). Trimming shortened V by 0 bases and J by 4 bases, and 12 bases separated the two germline ends.

V and J are TRBV6-5 and TRBJ2-3; no firm D call. The CDR3 covers 12 residues. From germline, CDR1 is MNHEY and CDR2 SVGAGI. Trimming stripped 7 bases from V and 2 bases from J, with 7 bases between. The CDR3 loop reads CASKSTTDTQYF. The CDR3 DNA follows: TGTGCCAGCAAGTCTACCACAGATACGCAGTATTTT.

The gene calls are TRBV10-3 and TRBJ1-1; no clear D gene. This CDR3 region has 11 residues. The germline V gene has CDR1 ENHRY and CDR2 SYGVKD. V lost 4 bases to trimming and J lost 11 bases, with 11 bases between them. CDR3 in amino acids: CAISGEGRAFF. CDR3 coding DNA: TGTGCCATCAGTGGCGAAGGGAGGGCTTTCTTT.

The chain uses TRBV4-3 and TRBJ2-5; 10 nucleotides line up with TRBD2. Near its end, the DNA agrees better with TRBJ2-7, so the J call may be wrong. Germline V gene data show CDR1 as LGHNA and CDR2 as YSLEER. The CDR3 spans 16 residues. The chain's CDR3 is CASSQELAGANYEQYF. CDR3 sequence (DNA): TGCGCCAGCAGCCAAGAGCTAGCGGGAGCTAACTACGAGCAGTACTTC.

This chain connects TRBV5-1 to TRBJ1-1, with 7 nucleotides matching TRBD1. Germline trimming cut 0 bases from V and 3 bases from J; bases unmatched to any gene: 2. The germline gives CDR1 SGHRS, CDR2 YFSETQ. The CDR3 sequence is 14 residues long. The CDR3 protein is CASSLDRGDTEAFF. The CDR3 DNA is TGCGCCAGCAGCTTGGACAGGGGAGACACTGAAGCTTTCTTT. The complete variable domain, with remaining parts taken from reference TRBV5-1 and TRBJ1-1, reads KAGVTQTPRYLIKTRGQQVTLSCSPISGHRSVSWYQQTPGQGLQFLFEYFSETQRNKGNFPGRFSGRQFSNSRSEMNVSTLELGDSALYLCASSLDRGDTEAFFGQGTRLTVV.

V gene TRBV4-3 combines with J gene TRBJ1-4; 8 positions agree with TRBD1. Trimming removed 0 bases from V and 5 bases from J; junction bases left unmatched: 20. The germline V gene encodes CDR1 LGHNA and CDR2 YSLEER. The CDR3 length is 21 residues. The DNA for the CDR3 is TGCGCCAGCAGCCAAGATATCCAGGACAGGGAAAATGTGCCTGCAAATGAAAAACTGTTTTTT. It encodes CASSQDIQDRENVPANEKLFF.

The rearrangement uses TRBV4-3 and TRBJ2-3; 9 nucleotides agree with TRBD2. Germline loops: CDR1 LGHNA, CDR2 YSLEER. There are 17 residues in the CDR3. With 3 bases clipped from V and 3 bases from J, the junction kept 10 bases outside the gene matches. The CDR3 reads CASSQGGAGLATDTQYF. The DNA for the CDR3 is TGCGCCAGCAGCCAGGGAGGTGCGGGACTAGCAACAGATACGCAGTATTTT.

This clone was counted once. V usage is TRBV6-1 and J usage is TRBJ2-5, with D possibly being TRBD1 (5 bases). The germline gives CDR1 MNHNS, CDR2 SASEGT. The CDR3 contains 13 residues. Trimming took 10 bases from V and 5 from J, leaving 17 bases between them. CDR3 sequence reads: CATVYPGRETQYF. Here the CDR3 DNA reads TGTGCCACCGTATATCCAGGGCGCGAGACCCAGTACTTC.

This clone was seen once. The gene calls are TRBV5-4 and TRBJ2-3; TRBD2 aligns across 14 bases. CDR1 is SGHNT, CDR2 YYREEE, per germline (reference sequence). Trimming took 2 bases from V and 7 from J; bases not matched to a gene: 6. The CDR3 has 16 amino acids. The CDR3 nucleotides are TGTGCCAGCAGCTTCTCGACTAGCGGGGGGGCGAATACGCAGTATTTT. Residues: CASSFSTSGGANTQYF.

In this sample, this clone turned up a few times. This chain connects TRBV11-2 to TRBJ2-1; TRBD2 agrees at 10 bases. The V gene's germline CDR1 is SGHAT and CDR2 FQNNGV. V shed 0 bases, J shed 7 bases, and the junction held 3 bases outside the gene matches. This CDR3 contains 15 residues. CDR3 sequence: CASSLEASGRNEQFF. In DNA, the CDR3 is TGTGCCAGCAGCTTAGAGGCTAGCGGGAGAAATGAGCAGTTCTTC.

The chain links TRBV6-4 to TRBJ2-1; 9 bases line up with TRBD1. The CDR3 contains 13 residues. V was pared by 4 bases and J by 9 bases, with 4 bases of the junction left unmatched. Germline V gives CDR1 MRHNA, CDR2 SNTAGT. CDR3 residues: CASSGETGGEQFF. The CDR3 bases are TGTGCCAGCAGTGGCGAGACAGGGGGTGAGCAGTTCTTC.

This clone was detected a few times. This chain links TRBV18 with TRBJ1-1; D call uncertain. In germline, CDR1 is KGHSH, CDR2 LQKENI. The CDR3 is 13 amino acids. With 6 bases removed from V and 0 bases from J, the gap between germline ends came to 8 bases. CDR3 in DNA: TGTGCCAGCTCCAGCGAAATGAACACTGAAGCTTTCTTT. It specifies CASSSEMNTEAFF.

This sequence joins TRBV7-2 and TRBJ2-1, with 7 bases fitting TRBD2. V lost 3 bases and J lost 6; bases outside the gene matches: 8. CDR3 length equals 15 residues. CDR1 SGHTA and CDR2 FQGNSA come from the germline V gene. The CDR3 reads CASSFGRETLNEQFF. The CDR3 DNA follows: TGTGCCAGCAGCTTTGGGCGGGAGACCCTCAATGAGCAGTTCTTC.

This chain links TRBV11-2 with TRBJ1-5; no definite D call. Trimming removed 1 base from V and 1 base from J, with 8 bases in between. CDR3 size: 15 residues. Germline V gene sequence: CDR1 SGHAT, CDR2 FQNNGV. The DNA of the CDR3 is TGTGCCAGCAGCTTAGGGTGGCAGAGCAATCAGCCCCAGCATTTT. Amino acids: CASSLGWQSNQPQHF. The complete variable domain, with remaining parts taken from reference TRBV11-2 and TRBJ1-5, reads EAGVAQSPRYKIIEKRQSVAFWCNPISGHATLYWYQQILGQGPKLLIQFQNNGVVDDSQLPKDRFSAERLKGVDSTLKIQPAKLEDSAVYLCASSLGWQSNQPQHFGDGTRLSIL.

This chain links TRBV11-2 with TRBJ2-1, with 13 bases matching TRBD2. The CDR3 runs to 16 residues. Germline loops: CDR1 SGHAT, CDR2 FQNNGV. J gave up 10 bases and V 4 bases, and 10 bases lay outside the gene matches. CDR3 in amino acids: CASSSVGTSGTEEQFF. The CDR3 nucleotides read TGTGCCAGCAGCTCAGTCGGGACTAGCGGGACTGAAGAGCAGTTCTTC.

The rearrangement uses TRBV19 and TRBJ2-7, with 9 nucleotides matching TRBD1. V was clipped by 0 bases and J by 2 bases; unmatched bases: 8. The CDR3 has 17 residues. Germline values: CDR1 LNHDA, CDR2 SQIVND (reference sequence). For the CDR3, the DNA is TGTGCCAGTAGTATAGACCCCGACAGGGGGTTGCCCTACGAGCAGTACTTC. Its protein is CASSIDPDRGLPYEQYF.